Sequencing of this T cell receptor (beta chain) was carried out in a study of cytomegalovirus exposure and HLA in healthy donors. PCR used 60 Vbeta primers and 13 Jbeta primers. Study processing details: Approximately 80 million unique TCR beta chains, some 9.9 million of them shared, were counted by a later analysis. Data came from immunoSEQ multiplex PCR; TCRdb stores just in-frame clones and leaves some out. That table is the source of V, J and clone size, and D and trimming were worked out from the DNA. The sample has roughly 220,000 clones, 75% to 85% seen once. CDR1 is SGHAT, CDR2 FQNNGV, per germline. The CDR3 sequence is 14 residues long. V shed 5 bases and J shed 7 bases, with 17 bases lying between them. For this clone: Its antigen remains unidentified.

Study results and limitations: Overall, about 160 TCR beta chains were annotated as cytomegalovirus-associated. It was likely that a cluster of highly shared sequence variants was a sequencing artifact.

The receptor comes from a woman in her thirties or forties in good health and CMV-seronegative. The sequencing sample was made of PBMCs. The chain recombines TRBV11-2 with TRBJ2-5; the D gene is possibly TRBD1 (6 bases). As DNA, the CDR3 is TGTGCCAGCAGCCTAACAGGGCGCCCGGGGACCCAGTACTTC. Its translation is CASSLTGRPGTQYF.